The sequence of this T cell receptor (beta chain) was determined in a study of T cell responses to AZD1222 COVID-19 vaccine. Study-wide points: Nearly half of spike-specific TCRs reportedly target unmutated variant regions. Seropositive at baseline were only 5 or 6 AZD1222 recipients. The breadth and depth of Spike-specific TCRs increased once two AZD1222 doses had been given.

With respect to this clone: The antigen is not known.

This CDR3 is built from 11 residues. CDR1 and CDR2 (germline): ENHRY, SYGVKD. V lost 8 bases, J lost 8 bases, and 10 bases lay in between. Data came from immunoSEQ multiplex PCR; TCRdb stores just in-frame clones and leaves some out. The sample consists of some 130,000 clones, around 89% of them appearing once. The study pooled second doses at about 4 or about 12 weeks. The receptor was derived from an adult who received the AZD1222 COVID-19 vaccine. The input for sequencing was peripheral blood, taken 28 days after the second AZD1222 dose. The chain has TRBV10-3 and TRBJ2-1, with D possibly matching TRBD2 (5 bases). The CDR3 bases are TGTGCCATCCTTTCGGACTATGAGCAGTTCTTC. Amino acid sequence: CAILSDYEQFF.